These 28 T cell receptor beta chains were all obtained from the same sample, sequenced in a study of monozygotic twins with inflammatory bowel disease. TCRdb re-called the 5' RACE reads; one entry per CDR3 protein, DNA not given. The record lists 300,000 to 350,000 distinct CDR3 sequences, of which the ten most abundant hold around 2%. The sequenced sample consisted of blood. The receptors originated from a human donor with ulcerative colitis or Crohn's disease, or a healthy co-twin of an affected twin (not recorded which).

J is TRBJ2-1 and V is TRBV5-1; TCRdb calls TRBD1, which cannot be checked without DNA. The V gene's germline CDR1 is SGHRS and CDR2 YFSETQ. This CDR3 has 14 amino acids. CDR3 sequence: CASSLVTGVNEQFF.

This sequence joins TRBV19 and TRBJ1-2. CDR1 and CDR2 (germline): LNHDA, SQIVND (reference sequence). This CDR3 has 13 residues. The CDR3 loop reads CASRTGRYYGYTF.

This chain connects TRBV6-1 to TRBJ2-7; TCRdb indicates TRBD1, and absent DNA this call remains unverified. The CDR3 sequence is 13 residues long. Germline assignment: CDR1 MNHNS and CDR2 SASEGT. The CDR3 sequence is CASSGTGGYEQYF.

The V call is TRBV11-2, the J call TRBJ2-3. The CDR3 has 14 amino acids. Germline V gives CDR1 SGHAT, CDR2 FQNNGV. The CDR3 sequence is CASSLARHTDTQYF. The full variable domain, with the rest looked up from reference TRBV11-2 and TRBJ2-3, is EAGVAQSPRYKIIEKRQSVAFWCNPISGHATLYWYQQILGQGPKLLIQFQNNGVVDDSQLPKDRFSAERLKGVDSTLKIQPAKLEDSAVYLCASSLARHTDTQYFGPGTRLTVL.

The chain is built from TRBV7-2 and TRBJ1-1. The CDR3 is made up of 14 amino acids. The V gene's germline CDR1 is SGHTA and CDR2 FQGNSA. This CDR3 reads CASSLDGTATEAFF.

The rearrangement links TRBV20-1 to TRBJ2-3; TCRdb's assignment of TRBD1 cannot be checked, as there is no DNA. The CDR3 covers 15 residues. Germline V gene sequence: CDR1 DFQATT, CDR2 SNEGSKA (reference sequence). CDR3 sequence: CSASGSGLLTDTQYF.

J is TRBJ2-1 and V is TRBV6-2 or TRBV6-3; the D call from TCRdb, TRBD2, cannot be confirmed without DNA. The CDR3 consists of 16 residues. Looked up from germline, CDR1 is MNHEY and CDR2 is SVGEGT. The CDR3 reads CASTYGGLAGLNEQFF.

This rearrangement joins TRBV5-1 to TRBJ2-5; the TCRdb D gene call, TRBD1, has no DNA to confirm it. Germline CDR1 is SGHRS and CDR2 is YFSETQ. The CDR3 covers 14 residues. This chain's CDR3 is CASSLAGQKETQYF.

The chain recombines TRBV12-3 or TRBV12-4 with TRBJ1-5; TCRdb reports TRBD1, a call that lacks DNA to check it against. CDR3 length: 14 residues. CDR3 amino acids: CASSSWGGGQPQHF.

The CDR3 spells CSVEGLLTGELFF. J is TRBJ2-2 and V is TRBV29-1; TCRdb names TRBD1, which stays unverified in the absence of DNA. The CDR3 spans 13 residues. In germline, CDR1 is SQVTM, CDR2 ANQGSEA.

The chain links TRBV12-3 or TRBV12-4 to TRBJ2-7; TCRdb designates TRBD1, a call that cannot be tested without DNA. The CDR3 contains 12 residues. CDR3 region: CASSPGGYEQYF.

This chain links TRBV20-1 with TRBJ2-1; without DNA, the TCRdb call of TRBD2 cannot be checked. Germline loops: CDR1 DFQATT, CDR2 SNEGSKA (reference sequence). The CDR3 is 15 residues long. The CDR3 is CSASRLAGKGNEQFF.

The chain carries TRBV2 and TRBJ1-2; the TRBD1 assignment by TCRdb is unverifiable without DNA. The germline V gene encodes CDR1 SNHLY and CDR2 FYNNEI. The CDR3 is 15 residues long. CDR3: CASSEAWTGGYGYTF.

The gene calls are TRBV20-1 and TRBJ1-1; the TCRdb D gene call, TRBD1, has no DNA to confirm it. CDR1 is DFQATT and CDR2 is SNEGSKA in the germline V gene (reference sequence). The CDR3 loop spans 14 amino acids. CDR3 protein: CSARDIGGYTEAFF.

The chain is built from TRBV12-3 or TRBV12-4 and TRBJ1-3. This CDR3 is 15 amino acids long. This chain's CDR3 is CASSPFGVVWNTIYF.

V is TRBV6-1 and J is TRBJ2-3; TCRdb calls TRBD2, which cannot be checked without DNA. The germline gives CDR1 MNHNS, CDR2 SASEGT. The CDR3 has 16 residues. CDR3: CASSPRETSGGDTQYF.

The CDR3 sequence: CASLFRGSNTGELFF. The rearrangement joins TRBV12-3 or TRBV12-4 to TRBJ2-2; TCRdb lists TRBD2, though no DNA is available to test this call. The CDR3 consists of 15 residues.

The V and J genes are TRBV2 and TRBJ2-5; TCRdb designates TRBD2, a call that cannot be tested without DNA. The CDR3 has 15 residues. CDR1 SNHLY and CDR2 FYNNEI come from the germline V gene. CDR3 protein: CASSRDSGVQETQYF.

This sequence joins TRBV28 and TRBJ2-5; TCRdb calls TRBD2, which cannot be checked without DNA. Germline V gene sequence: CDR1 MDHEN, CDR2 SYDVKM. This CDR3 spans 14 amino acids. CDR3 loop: CASSSIQRGETQYF.

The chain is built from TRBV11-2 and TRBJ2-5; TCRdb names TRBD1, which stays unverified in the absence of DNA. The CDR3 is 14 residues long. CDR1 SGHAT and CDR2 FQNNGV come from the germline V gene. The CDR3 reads CASSRQAGGETQYF. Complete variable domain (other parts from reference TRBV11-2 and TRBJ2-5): EAGVAQSPRYKIIEKRQSVAFWCNPISGHATLYWYQQILGQGPKLLIQFQNNGVVDDSQLPKDRFSAERLKGVDSTLKIQPAKLEDSAVYLCASSRQAGGETQYFGPGTRLLVL.

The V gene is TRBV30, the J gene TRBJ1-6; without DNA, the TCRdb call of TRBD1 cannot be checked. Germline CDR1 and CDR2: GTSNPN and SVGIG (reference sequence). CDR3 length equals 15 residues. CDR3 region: CAWSLPDSLNSPLHF.

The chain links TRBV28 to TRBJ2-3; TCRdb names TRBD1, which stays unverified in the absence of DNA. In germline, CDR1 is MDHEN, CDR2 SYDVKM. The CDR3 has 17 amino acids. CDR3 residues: CASSSQIRGTSTDTQYF.

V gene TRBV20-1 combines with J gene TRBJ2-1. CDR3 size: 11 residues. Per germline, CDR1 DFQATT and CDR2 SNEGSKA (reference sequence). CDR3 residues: CSARGYNEQFF.

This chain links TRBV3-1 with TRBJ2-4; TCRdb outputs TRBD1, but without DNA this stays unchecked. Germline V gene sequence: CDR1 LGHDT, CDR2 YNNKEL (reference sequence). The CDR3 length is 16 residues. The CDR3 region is CASSQDLRGRENIQYF.

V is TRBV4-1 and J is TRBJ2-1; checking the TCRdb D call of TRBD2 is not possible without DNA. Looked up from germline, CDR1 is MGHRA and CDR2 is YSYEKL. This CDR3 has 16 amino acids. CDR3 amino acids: CASSHPRGGVYNEQFF.

The CDR3 here is CSVDPWNTGELFF. This chain uses TRBV29-1 with TRBJ2-2. Looked up from germline, CDR1 is SQVTM and CDR2 is ANQGSEA. The CDR3 extends over 13 amino acids.

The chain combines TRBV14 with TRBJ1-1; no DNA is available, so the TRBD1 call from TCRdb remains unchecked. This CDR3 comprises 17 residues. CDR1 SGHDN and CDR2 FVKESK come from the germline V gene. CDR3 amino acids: CASSQDAFRTGDTEAFF.

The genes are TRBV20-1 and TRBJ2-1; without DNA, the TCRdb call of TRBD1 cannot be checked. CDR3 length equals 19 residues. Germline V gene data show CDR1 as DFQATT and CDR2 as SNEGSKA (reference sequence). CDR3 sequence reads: CSAANWGGQGTNSYNEQFF.